A selection of T cell receptor beta chains follows, all from one sample in a study of T cells expressing NK-cell markers. TCRdb re-analyzed the 5' RACE reads; it lists each CDR3 protein once, without DNA. The data include about 550,000 distinct CDR3 sequences; the top ten clones carry approximately 3.5%. The sequenced material came from blood T cells: a sorted CD56 or NKG2C T cell subset, CD4+ or CD8+ T cells, or bulk PBMC T cells (not recorded which). These receptors came from a man in his late teens or twenties in good health. The CDR3 runs from the conserved cysteine through the conserved F or W.

V	J	CDR3
TRBV7-9	TRBJ2-1	CASSHAGEGQQFF
TRBV5-1	TRBJ2-2	CASRVGGELFF
TRBV25-1	TRBJ2-1	CASSSGGTTYQNEQFF
TRBV11-2	TRBJ2-3	CASSSWVSTDTQYF
TRBV5-5	TRBJ1-5	CASRPIGTGNQPQHF
TRBV20-1	TRBJ2-7	CSARENRVAEQYF
TRBV11-2	TRBJ2-4	CASSIDTSGARALAKNIQYF
TRBV11-3	TRBJ2-5	CASSLRSLAGYQETQYF
TRBV6-2/TRBV6-3	TRBJ2-1	CASSDDGYNEQFF
TRBV24-1	TRBJ1-2	CATSDSSLAYGYTF
TRBV20-1	TRBJ1-1	CSDPGQGYSEAFF
TRBV30	TRBJ2-1	CAWRRGTSGSYNEQFF
TRBV15	TRBJ1-1	CATSSGRLNTEAFF
TRBV5-5	TRBJ2-1	CASSFGLLAGTGGNEQFF
TRBV5-1	TRBJ2-7	CASSLTTLAGGAEQYF
TRBV19	TRBJ2-5	CASSIPPDRTQYF
TRBV5-1	TRBJ2-6	CASSQSGGWANVLTF
TRBV24-1	TRBJ2-3	CATSDRGLGDTQYF
TRBV12-3/TRBV12-4	TRBJ2-2	CASDRDTRTGELFF
TRBV29-1	TRBJ2-7	CPCKVGGHSYEQYF
TRBV18	TRBJ2-4	CASSPPPLVPAKNIQYF
TRBV12-3/TRBV12-4	TRBJ1-2	CASSLVGGGLGGYTF
TRBV7-8	TRBJ2-2	CASGPLGGFTGELFF
TRBV18	TRBJ1-2	CASSPPDPPTYGYTF
TRBV7-9	TRBJ1-2	CASSLSTPVIYGYTF
TRBV7-9	TRBJ1-6	CASSLDSSNSPLHF
TRBV28	TRBJ2-7	CASSLSPSGRYEQYF
TRBV7-6	TRBJ2-3	CASSSLLAGQTDTQYF
TRBV4-3	TRBJ1-1	CASSPKLAGGFGAFF
TRBV14	TRBJ2-7	CASSPRQGRLLYEQYF
TRBV11-1	TRBJ2-5	CASSLGWGRQLLQETQYF
TRBV29-1	TRBJ2-3	CSVAHVRTDTQYF
TRBV10-3	TRBJ2-7	CAIRAETMPEQYF
TRBV12-3/TRBV12-4	TRBJ2-7	CASSSGGAFRSGTKYF
TRBV2	TRBJ2-7	CASSRKGGSYEQYF
TRBV14	TRBJ2-3	CASSQIPARGTDTQYF
TRBV12-3/TRBV12-4	TRBJ2-5	CASSLWGSDSETQYF
TRBV6-1	TRBJ1-4	CASSADRGGETNEKLFF
TRBV24-1	TRBJ2-2	CATSPTPRGTGELFF
TRBV2	TRBJ2-2	CASTPRLGQGSGELFF
TRBV28	TRBJ1-1	CASSLLGQGEAFF
TRBV7-9	TRBJ2-3	CASNQKGSSTDTQYF
TRBV7-8	TRBJ2-1	CASSPSPSEQFF
TRBV19	TRBJ2-1	CASSGLQSINEQFF
TRBV7-2	TRBJ2-7	CASSLSQLVGEQYF
TRBV29-1	TRBJ2-2	CSVTGESNTGELFF
TRBV6-5	TRBJ2-1	CASSYGTMNEQFF
TRBV5-1	TRBJ2-1	CASSSGLAGGSGEQFF
TRBV15	TRBJ1-6	CATSREHNSPLHF
TRBV6-4	TRBJ2-4	CASTPKGSGWGVAKNIQYF
TRBV29-1	TRBJ1-2	CSVEANVGGYTF
TRBV5-1	TRBJ2-5	CASTETQETQYF
TRBV10-2	TRBJ2-1	CASSELGSYNEQFF
TRBV5-4	TRBJ2-7	CASSLDLAGPYEQYF